These 27 T cell receptor beta chains were all obtained from the same sample, sequenced in a study of Graves' ophthalmopathy and Graves' hyperthyroidism. Amplification from RNA transcripts yielded the TCR beta CDR3 regions. Scientists carried out first-round RT-PCR using HTBI primers and then a second-round multiplex PCR. Using its own MiXCR run on the multiplex PCR reads, TCRdb lists one record per CDR3 protein. The table lists hundreds of thousands of distinct CDR3 sequences, more than 40% of them singletons, with around 3% in the top ten. The sequencing sample was made of peripheral blood. These receptors were taken from an adult man with Graves' ophthalmopathy.

In DNA, the CDR3 is TGTGCCATCGGGAGCGGGAAGCAAGAGACCCAGTACTTC. Amino acid sequence: CAIGSGKQETQYF. The rearrangement joins TRBV10-3 to TRBJ2-7; 7 positions agree with TRBD2. The last part of the DNA fits TRBJ2-5 better; the J call may be wrong. CDR1 is ENHRY and CDR2 is SYGVKD in the germline V gene. The CDR3 is 13 amino acids.

This clonotype was counted at least ten times. The chain combines TRBV5-1 with TRBJ1-1; D might be TRBD1 (5 bases). The CDR3 runs to 14 residues. Germline loops: CDR1 SGHRS, CDR2 YFSETQ. The ends were cut back, 2 bases at V and 4 bases at J, with 12 bases in the middle. The CDR3 DNA is TGCGCCAGCAGCTTTCAGGGCGGAGGCACTGAAGCTTTCTTT. Its translation: CASSFQGGGTEAFF.

The chain combines TRBV5-6 with TRBJ2-7; TRBD1 matches at 9 bases. V lost 4 bases and J lost 5; bases outside the gene matches: 13. There are 16 residues in the CDR3. Germline CDR1 reads SGHDT; CDR2 reads YYEEEE. The CDR3 reads CASSAAWTGDFNEQYF. For the CDR3, the DNA is TGTGCCAGCAGCGCCGCCTGGACAGGGGATTTTAACGAGCAGTACTTC. The variable domain in full, with the rest retrieved from reference TRBV5-6 and TRBJ2-7, is DAGVTQSPTHLIKTRGQQVTLRCSPKSGHDTVSWYQQALGQGPQFIFQYYEEEERQRGNFPDRFSGHQFPNYSSELNVNALLLGDSALYLCASSAAWTGDFNEQYFGPGTRLTVT.

This chain uses TRBV7-2 with TRBJ1-1; D gene uncertain. Trimming removed 5 bases at V and 1 base at J, with 14 bases between. CDR3 size: 15 residues. Germline V gene sequence: CDR1 SGHTA, CDR2 FQGNSA. CDR3 loop: CTSSPFDEWNTEAFF. CDR3 bases: TGTACCAGCAGCCCATTTGACGAATGGAACACTGAAGCTTTCTTT.

This clonotype was counted many times. CDR3 sequence reads: CSARAQAPEQYF. In DNA form, the CDR3 reads TGCAGTGCTAGAGCACAGGCTCCCGAGCAGTACTTC. The chain recombines TRBV20-1 with TRBJ2-7; D is perhaps TRBD1 (5 bases). Trimming left V 1 base short and J 6 bases short, with 10 bases between. CDR3 size: 12 residues. Germline lookup yields CDR1 DFQATT and CDR2 SNEGSKA (reference sequence).

Points on this clonotype: This clone may be a read error of a much larger clone one base away. The chain is built from TRBV20-1 and TRBJ2-6; D might be TRBD1 or TRBD2, each matching 5 bases. This CDR3 is built from 15 residues. CDR1 and CDR2 (germline): DFQATT, SNEGSKA (reference sequence). The CDR3 here is CSAREYRSGAIVLTF. The DNA of the CDR3 is TGCAGTGCTAGAGAGTACAGGTCCGGGGCCATCGTCCTGACTTTC.

This chain connects TRBV13 to TRBJ1-4; TRBD1 matches at 7 bases. Germline trimming cut 5 bases from V and 7 bases from J; bases unmatched to any gene: 7. CDR1 is PRHDT, CDR2 FYEKMQ, per germline (reference sequence). The CDR3 spans 14 residues. Here the CDR3 reads CASSTTGRREKLFF. CDR3 bases: TGTGCCAGCAGCACGACAGGGAGGCGTGAAAAACTGTTTTTT. The complete variable domain, with remaining parts taken from reference TRBV13 and TRBJ1-4, reads AAGVIQSPRHLIKEKRETATLKCYPIPRHDTVYWYQQGPGQDPQFLISFYEKMQSDKGSIPDRFSAQQFSDYHSELNMSSLELGDSALYFCASSTTGRREKLFFGSGTQLSVL.

J is TRBJ2-2 and V is TRBV10-3, with D perhaps given as TRBD1 or TRBD2 (5 bases each). Germline CDR1 is ENHRY and CDR2 is SYGVKD. Trimming left V 10 bases short and J 6 bases short, with 21 bases between. The CDR3 has 15 amino acids. The CDR3 is CASTPDGTNSGELFF. CDR3 bases: TGTGCCAGCACTCCGGACGGGACGAATTCCGGGGAGCTGTTTTTT.

This clonotype was counted between two and nine times. The chain employs TRBV12-3 or TRBV12-4 and TRBJ2-7, with 7 bases matching TRBD2. This CDR3 is 16 amino acids long. The trim removed 0 bases at V and 0 bases at J, leaving 5 bases unmatched. Here the CDR3 reads CASSLAGGRSSYEQYF. The CDR3 nucleotides are TGTGCCAGCAGTTTAGCGGGAGGGAGGAGCTCCTACGAGCAGTACTTC.

V is TRBV7-9 and J is TRBJ2-6; D may be TRBD1 (6 bases). V shed 6 bases and J shed 9 bases, with 15 bases lying between them. The CDR3 spans 14 residues. Germline V gene sequence: CDR1 SEHNR, CDR2 FQNEAQ (reference sequence). This chain's CDR3 is CASSFNRVLNVLTF. In DNA, the CDR3 is TGTGCCAGCAGTTTCAACAGGGTTCTCAACGTCCTGACTTTC.

With respect to this clonotype: The final CDR3 position lacks the conserved phenylalanine or tryptophan, pointing to a likely read error. This sequence joins TRBV7-3 and TRBJ2-5; possible D gene TRBD2, 6 bases. CDR3 size: 14 residues. Trimming removed 3 bases at V and 2 bases at J, with 10 bases between. CDR1 SGHTA and CDR2 FQGTGA come from the germline V gene. This CDR3 is CASSFRAGQETQYS. Written as DNA, the CDR3 is TGTGCCAGCAGCTTTCGGGCGGGGCAAGAGACCCAGTACTCC.

There are many counts of this clonotype. V usage is TRBV7-6 and J usage is TRBJ2-5; a possible D gene is TRBD1 (6 bases). With 0 bases removed from V and 5 bases from J, the gap between germline ends came to 13 bases. Germline-derived CDR1 and CDR2 are SGHVS and FNYEAQ. The CDR3 runs to 15 residues. CDR3 bases: TGTGCCAGCAGCTTAGCGTCAGGGGCTTGGGAGACCCAGTACTTC. This sequence encodes CASSLASGAWETQYF. Full variable domain (outside the CDR3, taken from reference TRBV7-6 and TRBJ2-5): GAGVSQSPRYKVTKRGQDVALRCDPISGHVSLYWYRQALGQGPEFLTYFNYEAQQDKSGLPNDRFSAERPEGSISTLTIQRTEQRDSAMYRCASSLASGAWETQYFGPGTRLLVL.

The chain employs TRBV25-1 and TRBJ2-5; 10 bases are a match to TRBD1. J gave up 4 bases and V 7 bases, and 15 bases lay outside the gene matches. Germline V gene sequence: CDR1 MGHDK, CDR2 SYGVNS. The CDR3 has 17 residues. In DNA, the CDR3 is TGTGCCAGCACCCTGGAGGCGGGGACAGGGGAAGGAGAGACCCAGTACTTC. It translates to CASTLEAGTGEGETQYF. The full variable domain, its missing parts supplied by reference TRBV25-1 and TRBJ2-5, is EADIYQTPRYLVIGTGKKITLECSQTMGHDKMYWYQQDPGMELHLIHYSYGVNSTEKGDLSSESTVSRIRTEHFPLTLESARPSHTSQYLCASTLEAGTGEGETQYFGPGTRLLVL.

This clonotype was counted many times. The genes are TRBV25-1 and TRBJ1-5; 10 positions agree with TRBD1. Losses at the gene ends were 8 bases for V and 7 bases for J; bases not matched to a gene: 11. Germline CDR1 MGHDK, CDR2 SYGVNS. CDR3 length: 15 amino acids. The CDR3 reads CASSEDVGQGQPQHF. The CDR3 bases are TGTGCCAGCTCTGAAGACGTGGGACAGGGGCAGCCCCAGCATTTT.

Ten or more counts support this clonotype. The chain is built from TRBV7-2 and TRBJ2-6; D is perhaps TRBD1 (5 bases). Per the germline V gene, CDR1 is SGHTA and CDR2 is FQGNSA. V was cut by 1 base and J by 0 bases, with 10 bases left in between. There are 17 residues in the CDR3. As DNA, the CDR3 is TGTGCCAGCAGCTTAGGGGGCCTACGCTCTGGGGCCAACGTCCTGACTTTC. It codes for CASSLGGLRSGANVLTF.

The genes are TRBV7-3 and TRBJ2-5, with TRBD1 as a possible D gene (5 bases). V lost 5 bases to trimming and J lost 5 bases, with 15 bases between them. Germline V CDR1 and CDR2: SGHTA, FQGTGA. The CDR3 totals 14 residues. The CDR3 DNA sequence: TGTGCCAGCAGCCGATCCAGGGAAGGGGAGACCCAGTACTTC. Protein: CASSRSREGETQYF.

This clonotype was seen at least ten times. J is TRBJ2-7 and V is TRBV7-2; perhaps TRBD2 as D (6 bases). V shed 3 bases and J shed 0 bases, with 9 bases lying between them. From germline, CDR1 is SGHTA and CDR2 FQGNSA. This CDR3 is built from 14 residues. The CDR3: CASSLGGDSYEQYF. In DNA, the CDR3 is TGTGCCAGCAGCTTGGGCGGGGACTCCTACGAGCAGTACTTC.

This clonotype was found many times. This rearrangement joins TRBV5-1 to TRBJ1-1, with a tentative D call TRBD1 (6 bases). Per the germline V gene, CDR1 is SGHRS and CDR2 is YFSETQ. Trimming removed 6 bases from V and 2 bases from J, with 11 bases in between. CDR3 length: 13 amino acids. The CDR3 is CASTEGGNTEAFF. In nucleotides, the CDR3 is TGCGCCAGCACCGAGGGGGGTAACACTGAAGCTTTCTTT. Supplemented by reference TRBV5-1 and TRBJ1-1, the full variable domain reads KAGVTQTPRYLIKTRGQQVTLSCSPISGHRSVSWYQQTPGQGLQFLFEYFSETQRNKGNFPGRFSGRQFSNSRSEMNVSTLELGDSALYLCASTEGGNTEAFFGQGTRLTVV.

This clonotype was counted ten times or more. This chain joins TRBV7-2 and TRBJ1-4, with D unclear. CDR3 size: 15 residues. Germline CDR1 SGHTA, CDR2 FQGNSA. Trimming took 0 bases from V and 8 from J, leaving 13 bases between them. The CDR3 bases are TGTGCCAGCAGCTTAGCGCGGTCGTATCAGGAAAAACTGTTTTTT. This codes for CASSLARSYQEKLFF.

V usage is TRBV7-2 and J usage is TRBJ2-5; D assignment may be TRBD1 or TRBD2 (5 bases each). V was shortened by 4 bases and J by 0 bases, with 21 bases between the two germline ends. The CDR3 is made up of 18 amino acids. Germline CDR1 is SGHTA and CDR2 is FQGNSA. The DNA of the CDR3 is TGTGCCAGCAGCTCCGGGGCTAGCAGTGAATGGTACCAAGAGACCCAGTACTTC. Amino acid sequence: CASSSGASSEWYQETQYF. The whole variable domain, remainder taken from reference TRBV7-2 and TRBJ2-5, is GAGVSQSPSNKVTEKGKDVELRCDPISGHTALYWYRQSLGQGLEFLIYFQGNSAPDKSGLPSDRFSAERTGGSVSTLTIQRTQQEDSAVYLCASSSGASSEWYQETQYFGPGTRLLVL.

This clonotype came up once. As DNA, the CDR3 is TGTGCCACTACTGGACAGGGCTATGGCTACACCTTC. Amino acids: CATTGQGYGYTF. V usage is TRBV10-3 and J usage is TRBJ1-2; 8 nucleotides align to TRBD1. Germline V lookup: CDR1 ENHRY, CDR2 SYGVKD. The CDR3 loop spans 12 amino acids. J lost 4 bases, V lost 10 bases, and 5 bases had no gene match.

The genes are TRBV6-6 and TRBJ1-2; 11 bases are a match to TRBD1. The trim removed 5 bases at V and 5 bases at J, leaving 7 bases unmatched. The CDR3 has 15 amino acids. From germline, CDR1 is MNHNY and CDR2 SVGAGI (reference sequence). CDR3: CASSPGQGADYGYTF. In DNA form, the CDR3 reads TGTGCCAGCAGTCCCGGACAGGGGGCGGATTATGGCTACACCTTC.

This clonotype was seen more than once but under ten times. The chain couples TRBV6-5 to TRBJ1-5; 8 bases match TRBD1. The V segment lost 6 bases and the J segment 5 bases; nucleotides outside the gene matches: 12. CDR3 size: 16 residues. Germline lookup yields CDR1 MNHEY and CDR2 SVGAGI. As DNA, the CDR3 is TGTGCCAGCAGGGGCTGGACAGGGTCGGATTATCAGCCCCAGCATTTT. It translates to CASRGWTGSDYQPQHF.

This clonotype was detected ten times or more. This chain links TRBV2 with TRBJ1-5; TRBD1 aligns across 8 bases. The CDR3 consists of 14 residues. After removal of 4 bases from V and 6 bases from J, the junction contained 5 bases not matched to a gene. The germline gives CDR1 SNHLY, CDR2 FYNNEI. CDR3 region: CASSGAGGRQPQHF. CDR3 sequence (DNA): TGTGCCAGCAGTGGGGCAGGGGGCCGTCAGCCCCAGCATTTT.

This clonotype was observed many times. This chain links TRBV20-1 with TRBJ1-1; D is uncertain. The V end was cut by 0 bases, the J end by 6 bases, with 11 bases between. This CDR3 contains 13 residues. CDR1 and CDR2 from the germline V gene are DFQATT and SNEGSKA (reference sequence). The CDR3 coding sequence is TGCAGTGCTAGAGATGAGGAGAGCGCTGAAGCTTTCTTT. Its translation: CSARDEESAEAFF.

This clonotype was recorded at least ten times. The chain has TRBV19 and TRBJ1-2, with D hard to call. Germline V lookup: CDR1 LNHDA, CDR2 SQIVND (reference sequence). The ends were cut back, 3 bases at V and 9 bases at J, with 8 bases in the middle. The CDR3 spans 11 residues. The CDR3 sequence is CASSIGDSYTF. The CDR3 nucleotides are TGTGCCAGTAGTATTGGGGATAGCTACACCTTC.

V and J are TRBV9 and TRBJ1-2; no reliable D call. Trimming took 4 bases from V and 3 from J, leaving 10 bases between them. Germline V lookup: CDR1 SGDLS, CDR2 YYNGEE. The CDR3 is 13 amino acids. CDR3 DNA: TGTGCCAGCAGCCAAGCTACGGACTATGGCTACACCTTC. This codes for CASSQATDYGYTF.